The T cell receptor beta chain described here comes from a study of post-analysis software for immune sequencing data. Unique molecular identifiers tagged the TCR beta cDNA libraries. TCRdb reprocessed the PCR reads via MiXCR and lists one record per CDR3 protein. This repertoire shows approximately 460,000 distinct CDR3 sequences, approximately 46% found once; its top ten account for 9.5% to 13%. The TCR originated in a girl between 10 and 17 years old with multiple sclerosis. Sequences were obtained from blood.

CDR3 residues: CASSLAAAYEQYF. In nucleotides, the CDR3 is TGTGCCAGCAGCTTAGCGGCCGCCTACGAGCAGTACTTC. The rearrangement joins TRBV11-1 to TRBJ2-7, with D uncertain. The germline V gene encodes CDR1 SGHAT and CDR2 FQDESV (reference sequence). V lost 0 bases to trimming and J lost 2 bases, with 5 bases between them. The CDR3 extends over 13 amino acids.